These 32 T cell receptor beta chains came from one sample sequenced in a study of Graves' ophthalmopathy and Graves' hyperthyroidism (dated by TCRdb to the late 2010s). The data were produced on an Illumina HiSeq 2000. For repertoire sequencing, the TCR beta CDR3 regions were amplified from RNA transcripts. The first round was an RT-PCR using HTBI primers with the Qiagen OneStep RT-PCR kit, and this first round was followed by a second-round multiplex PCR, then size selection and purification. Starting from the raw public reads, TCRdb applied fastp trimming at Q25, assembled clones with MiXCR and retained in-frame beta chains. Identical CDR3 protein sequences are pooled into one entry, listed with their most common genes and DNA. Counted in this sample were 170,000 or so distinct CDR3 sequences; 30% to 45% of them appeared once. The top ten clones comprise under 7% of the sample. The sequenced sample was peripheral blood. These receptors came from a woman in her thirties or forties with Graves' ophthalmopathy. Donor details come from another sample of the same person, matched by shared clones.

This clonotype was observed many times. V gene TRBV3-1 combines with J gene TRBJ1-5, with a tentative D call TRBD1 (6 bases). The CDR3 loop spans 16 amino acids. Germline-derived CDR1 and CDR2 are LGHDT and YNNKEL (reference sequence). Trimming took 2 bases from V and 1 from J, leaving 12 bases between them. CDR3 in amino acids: CASSQSDRGSNQPQHF. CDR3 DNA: TGTGCCAGCAGCCAATCGGACAGAGGAAGCAATCAGCCCCAGCATTTT.

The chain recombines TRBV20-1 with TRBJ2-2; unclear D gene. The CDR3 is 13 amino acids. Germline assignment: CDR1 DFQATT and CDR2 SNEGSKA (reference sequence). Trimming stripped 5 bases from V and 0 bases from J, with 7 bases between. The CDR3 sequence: CSADTPNTGELFF. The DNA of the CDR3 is TGCAGTGCTGATACTCCGAACACCGGGGAGCTGTTTTTT.

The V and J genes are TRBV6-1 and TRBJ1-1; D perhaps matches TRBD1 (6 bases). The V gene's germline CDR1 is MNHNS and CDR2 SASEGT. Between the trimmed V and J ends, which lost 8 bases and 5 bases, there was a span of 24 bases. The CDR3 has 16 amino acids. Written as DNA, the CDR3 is TGTGCCAGCTCCAAAGGAGGTTACAGGGCCCGGACTGAAGCTTTCTTT. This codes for CASSKGGYRARTEAFF.

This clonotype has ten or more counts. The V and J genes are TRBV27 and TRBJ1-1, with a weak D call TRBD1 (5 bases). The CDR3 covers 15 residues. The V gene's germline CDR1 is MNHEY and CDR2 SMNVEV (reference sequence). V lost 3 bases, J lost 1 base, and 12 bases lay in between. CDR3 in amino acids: CASSLEWDGNTEAFF. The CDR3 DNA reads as TGTGCCAGCAGTTTGGAGTGGGACGGGAACACTGAAGCTTTCTTT.

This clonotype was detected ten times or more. CDR3 loop: CASSYGAESNQPQHF. The CDR3 nucleotides read TGTGCCAGCAGTTACGGGGCAGAGAGCAATCAGCCCCAGCATTTT. V is TRBV6-5 and J is TRBJ1-5; a weak D match, TRBD1 (5 bases). Germline assignment: CDR1 MNHEY and CDR2 SVGAGI. The CDR3 totals 15 residues. The V end was cut by 2 bases, the J end by 1 base, with 9 bases between.

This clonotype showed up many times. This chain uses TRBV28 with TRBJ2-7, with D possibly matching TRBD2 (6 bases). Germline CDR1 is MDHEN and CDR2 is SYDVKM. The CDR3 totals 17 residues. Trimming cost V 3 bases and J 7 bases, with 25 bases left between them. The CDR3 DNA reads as TGTGCCAGCAGTTTCCCAGCGGCGACTTATACCGGGGGAGAGCAGTACTTC. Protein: CASSFPAATYTGGEQYF. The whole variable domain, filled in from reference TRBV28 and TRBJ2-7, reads DVKVTQSSRYLVKRTGEKVFLECVQDMDHENMFWYRQDPGLGLRLIYFSYDVKMKEKGDIPEGYSVSREKKERFSLILESASTNQTSMYLCASSFPAATYTGGEQYFGPGTRLTVT.

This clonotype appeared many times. CDR3 residues: CASSLRDGYYGYTF. DNA for the CDR3: TGTGCCAGCAGTTTACGCGACGGATACTATGGCTACACCTTC. The V and J genes are TRBV28 and TRBJ1-2, with no clear D. Trimming shortened V by 2 bases and J by 3 bases, and 10 bases separated the two germline ends. CDR3 length: 14 residues. Germline loops: CDR1 MDHEN, CDR2 SYDVKM.

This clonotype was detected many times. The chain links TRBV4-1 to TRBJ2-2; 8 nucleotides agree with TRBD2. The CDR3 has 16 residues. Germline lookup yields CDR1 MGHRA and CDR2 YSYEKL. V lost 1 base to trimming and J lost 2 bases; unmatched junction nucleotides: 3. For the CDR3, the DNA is TGCGCCAGCAGCCAAGTGAGCGGGGGAAACACCGGGGAGCTGTTTTTT. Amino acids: CASSQVSGGNTGELFF.

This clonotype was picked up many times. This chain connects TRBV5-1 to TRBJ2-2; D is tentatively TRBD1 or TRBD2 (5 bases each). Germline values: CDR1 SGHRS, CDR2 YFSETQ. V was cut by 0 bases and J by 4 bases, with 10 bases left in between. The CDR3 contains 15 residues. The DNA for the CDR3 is TGCGCCAGCAGCTTGGGAGGGGTTGGCACCGGGGAGCTGTTTTTT. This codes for CASSLGGVGTGELFF.

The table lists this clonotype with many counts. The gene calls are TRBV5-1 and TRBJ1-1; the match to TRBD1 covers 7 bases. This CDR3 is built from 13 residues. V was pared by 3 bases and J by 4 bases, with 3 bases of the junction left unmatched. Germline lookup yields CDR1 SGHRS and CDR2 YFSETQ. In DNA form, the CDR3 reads TGCGCCAGCAGCTCCCCAGGGGGCACTGAAGCTTTCTTT. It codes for CASSSPGGTEAFF.

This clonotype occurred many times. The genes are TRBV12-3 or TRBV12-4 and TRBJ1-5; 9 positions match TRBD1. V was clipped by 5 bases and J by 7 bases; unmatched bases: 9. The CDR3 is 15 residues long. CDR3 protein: CASSQKQGAWQPQHF. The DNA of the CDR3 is TGTGCCAGCAGTCAAAAACAGGGGGCTTGGCAGCCCCAGCATTTT.

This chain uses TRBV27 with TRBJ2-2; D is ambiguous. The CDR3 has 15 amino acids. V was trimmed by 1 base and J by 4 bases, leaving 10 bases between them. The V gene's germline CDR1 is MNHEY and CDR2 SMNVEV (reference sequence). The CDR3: CASSLWGSGTGELFF. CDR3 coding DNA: TGTGCCAGCAGTTTATGGGGTTCGGGCACCGGGGAGCTGTTTTTT.

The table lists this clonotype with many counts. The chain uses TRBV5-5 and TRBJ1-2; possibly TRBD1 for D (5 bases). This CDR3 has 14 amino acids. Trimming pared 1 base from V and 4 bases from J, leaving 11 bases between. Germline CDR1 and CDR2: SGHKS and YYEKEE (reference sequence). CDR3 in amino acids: CASSLSQGSYGYTF. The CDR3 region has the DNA TGTGCCAGCAGCTTGAGTCAGGGATCCTATGGCTACACCTTC.

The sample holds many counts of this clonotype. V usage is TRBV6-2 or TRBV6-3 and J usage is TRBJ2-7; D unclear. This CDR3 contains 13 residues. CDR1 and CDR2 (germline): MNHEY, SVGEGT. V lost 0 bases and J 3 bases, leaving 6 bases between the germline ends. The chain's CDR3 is CASSYSTIYEQYF. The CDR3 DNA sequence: TGTGCCAGCAGTTACTCCACGATCTACGAGCAGTACTTC.

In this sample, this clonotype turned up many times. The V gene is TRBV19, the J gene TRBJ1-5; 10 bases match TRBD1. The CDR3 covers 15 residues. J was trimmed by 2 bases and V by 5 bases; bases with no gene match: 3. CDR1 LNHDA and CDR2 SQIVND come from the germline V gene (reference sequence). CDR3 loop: CASSVGTGGNQPQHF. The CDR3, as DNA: TGTGCCAGTAGTGTCGGGACAGGGGGCAATCAGCCCCAGCATTTT.

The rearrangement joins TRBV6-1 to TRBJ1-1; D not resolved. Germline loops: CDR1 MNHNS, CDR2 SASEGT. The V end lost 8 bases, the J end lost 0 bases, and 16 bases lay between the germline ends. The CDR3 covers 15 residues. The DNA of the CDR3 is TGTGCCAGCGAGAGGTCGTTAGGGTTGAACACTGAAGCTTTCTTT. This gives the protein CASERSLGLNTEAFF.

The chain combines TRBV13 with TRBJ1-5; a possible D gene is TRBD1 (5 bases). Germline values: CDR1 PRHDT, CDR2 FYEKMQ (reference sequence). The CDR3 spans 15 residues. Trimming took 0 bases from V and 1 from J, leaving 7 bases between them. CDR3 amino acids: CASSLGQVSNQPQHF. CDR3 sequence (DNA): TGTGCCAGCAGCTTAGGACAGGTGAGCAATCAGCCCCAGCATTTT. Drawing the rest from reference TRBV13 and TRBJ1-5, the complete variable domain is AAGVIQSPRHLIKEKRETATLKCYPIPRHDTVYWYQQGPGQDPQFLISFYEKMQSDKGSIPDRFSAQQFSDYHSELNMSSLELGDSALYFCASSLGQVSNQPQHFGDGTRLSIL.

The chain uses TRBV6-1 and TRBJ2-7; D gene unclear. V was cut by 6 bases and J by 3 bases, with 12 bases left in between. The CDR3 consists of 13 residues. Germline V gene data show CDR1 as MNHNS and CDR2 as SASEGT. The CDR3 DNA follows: TGTGCCAGCAGATTTTCGGTCTTCTACGAGCAGTACTTC. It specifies CASRFSVFYEQYF.

CDR3 bases: TGTGCCAGCAGAATAGGACAATACACCAATCCTTACCTCGGCTACACCTTC. Its translation is CASRIGQYTNPYLGYTF. The rearrangement uses TRBV6-2 or TRBV6-3 and TRBJ1-2, with a tentative D call TRBD1 (5 bases). Trimming cost V 6 bases and J 8 bases, with 28 bases left between them. The germline CDR1 and CDR2 sequences are MNHEY and SVGEGT. The CDR3 covers 17 residues.

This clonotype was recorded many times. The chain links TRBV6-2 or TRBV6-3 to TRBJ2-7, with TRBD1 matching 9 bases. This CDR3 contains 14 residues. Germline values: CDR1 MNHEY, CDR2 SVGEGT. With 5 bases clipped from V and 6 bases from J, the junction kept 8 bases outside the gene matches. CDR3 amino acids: CASSTGTGQSEQYF. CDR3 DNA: TGTGCCAGCAGTACTGGGACAGGGCAAAGCGAGCAGTACTTC.

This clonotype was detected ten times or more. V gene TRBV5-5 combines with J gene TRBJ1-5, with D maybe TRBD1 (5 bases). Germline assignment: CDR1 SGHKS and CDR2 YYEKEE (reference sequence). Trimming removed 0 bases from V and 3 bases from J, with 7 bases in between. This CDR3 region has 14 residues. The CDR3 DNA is TGTGCCAGCAGCTTGGACAGGAACAATCAGCCCCAGCATTTT. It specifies CASSLDRNNQPQHF.

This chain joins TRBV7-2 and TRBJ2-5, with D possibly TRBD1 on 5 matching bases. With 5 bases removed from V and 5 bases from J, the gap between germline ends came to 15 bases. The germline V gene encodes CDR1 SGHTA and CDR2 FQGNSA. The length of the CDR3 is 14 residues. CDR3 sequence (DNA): TGTGCCAGCAGCACAGGTGGCTACGGGGAGACCCAGTACTTC. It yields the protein CASSTGGYGETQYF.

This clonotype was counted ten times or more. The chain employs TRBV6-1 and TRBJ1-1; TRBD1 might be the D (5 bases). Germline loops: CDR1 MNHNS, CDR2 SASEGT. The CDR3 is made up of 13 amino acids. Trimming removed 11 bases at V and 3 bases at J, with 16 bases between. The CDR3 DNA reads TGTGCCTCAACCCTAGGGGCAGACACTGAAGCTTTCTTT. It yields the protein CASTLGADTEAFF.

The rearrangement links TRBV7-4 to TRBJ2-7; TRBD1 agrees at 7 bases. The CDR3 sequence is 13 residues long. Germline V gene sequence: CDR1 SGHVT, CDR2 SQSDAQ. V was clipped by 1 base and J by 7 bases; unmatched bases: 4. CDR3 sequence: CASSLGQGWEQYF. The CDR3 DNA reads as TGTGCCAGCAGCTTAGGACAGGGCTGGGAGCAGTACTTC.

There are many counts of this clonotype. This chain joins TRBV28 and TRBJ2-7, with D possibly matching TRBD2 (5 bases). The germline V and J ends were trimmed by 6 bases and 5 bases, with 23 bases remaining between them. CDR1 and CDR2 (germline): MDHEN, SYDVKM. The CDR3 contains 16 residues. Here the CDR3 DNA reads TGTGCCAGCAGGTACCTTACCTCCCGGGGAACGCACGAGCAGTACTTC. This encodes CASRYLTSRGTHEQYF.

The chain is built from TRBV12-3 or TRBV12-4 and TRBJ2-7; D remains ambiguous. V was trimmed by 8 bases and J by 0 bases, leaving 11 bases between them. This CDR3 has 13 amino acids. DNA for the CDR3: TGTGCCAGCGCGCCGTTGGGCTCCTACGAGCAGTACTTC. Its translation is CASAPLGSYEQYF.

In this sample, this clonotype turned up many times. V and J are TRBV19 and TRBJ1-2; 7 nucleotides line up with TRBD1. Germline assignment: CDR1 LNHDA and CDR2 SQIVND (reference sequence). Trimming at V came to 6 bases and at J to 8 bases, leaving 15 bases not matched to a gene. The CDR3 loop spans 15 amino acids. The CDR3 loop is CASSRGTTGAAGYTF. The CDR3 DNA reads TGTGCCAGTAGCCGGGGAACCACAGGGGCCGCCGGCTACACCTTC.

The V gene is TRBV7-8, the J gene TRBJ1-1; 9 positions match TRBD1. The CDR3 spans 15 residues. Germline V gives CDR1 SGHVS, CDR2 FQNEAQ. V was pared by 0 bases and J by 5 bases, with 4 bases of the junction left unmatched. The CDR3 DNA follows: TGTGCCAGCAGCTTAGCCCGACAGGGGGGAACTGAAGCTTTCTTT. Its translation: CASSLARQGGTEAFF.

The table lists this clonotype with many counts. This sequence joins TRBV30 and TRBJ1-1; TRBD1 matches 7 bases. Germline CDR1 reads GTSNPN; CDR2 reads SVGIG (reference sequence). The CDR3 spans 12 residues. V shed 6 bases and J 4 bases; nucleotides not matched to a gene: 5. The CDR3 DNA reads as TGTGCCTGCGACAGGGTTGGCACTGAAGCTTTCTTT. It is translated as CACDRVGTEAFF.

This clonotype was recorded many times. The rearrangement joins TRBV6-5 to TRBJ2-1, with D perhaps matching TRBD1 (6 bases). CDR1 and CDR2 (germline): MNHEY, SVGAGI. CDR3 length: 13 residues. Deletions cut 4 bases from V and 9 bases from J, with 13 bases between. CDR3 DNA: TGTGCCAGCAGTTCCCAGGGGAGTACTGAGCAGTTCTTC. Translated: CASSSQGSTEQFF.

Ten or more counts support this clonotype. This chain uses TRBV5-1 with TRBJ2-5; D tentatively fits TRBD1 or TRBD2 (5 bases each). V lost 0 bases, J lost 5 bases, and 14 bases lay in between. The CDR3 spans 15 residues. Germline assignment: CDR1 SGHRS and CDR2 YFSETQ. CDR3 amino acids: CASSLVEGSSETQYF. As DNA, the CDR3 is TGCGCCAGCAGCTTGGTTGAGGGGAGTTCGGAGACCCAGTACTTC.

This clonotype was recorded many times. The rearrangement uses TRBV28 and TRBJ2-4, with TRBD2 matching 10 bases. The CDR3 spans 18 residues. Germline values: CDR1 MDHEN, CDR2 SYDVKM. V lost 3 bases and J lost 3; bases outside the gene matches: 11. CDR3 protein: CASSFPLQREGNKNIQYF. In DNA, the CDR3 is TGTGCCAGCAGTTTCCCTCTCCAGCGGGAGGGCAACAAAAACATTCAGTACTTC.